This T cell receptor beta chain came from a study of T cells in Graves' hyperthyroidism and ophthalmopathy. In making diagnoses, clinical symptoms, serum thyroxine and TRAb, thyroid ultrasound and orbital computed tomography were all used. V lost 3 bases and J lost 7; bases outside the gene matches: 9. This CDR3 comprises 17 residues. In germline, CDR1 is MGHRA, CDR2 YSYEKL. TCR beta CDR3 regions were amplified from RNA. The study used the HTBI primer set for a first-round RT-PCR of the TCR CDR3. TCRdb itself ran the multiplex PCR reads through MiXCR, one entry per CDR3 protein. The sample holds hundreds of thousands of distinct CDR3 sequences; more than 15% are singletons and the top ten take just under 8%. The sample holds many counts of this clonotype.

The sample was blood. The chain joins TRBV4-1 to TRBJ2-1; 13 bases line up with TRBD2. This TCR derives from a woman aged 18-35 years with Graves' hyperthyroidism. Here the CDR3 reads CASSQERTSGRENEQFF. The CDR3, as DNA: TGCGCCAGCAGCCAGGAAAGGACTAGCGGGAGAGAAAATGAGCAGTTCTTC.